Below, 20 T cell receptor beta chains from the same sample are listed, as sequenced in a study of blood T cell repertoires in COVID-19. Only in-frame clones appear in the TCRdb table, and some are missing; sequencing was by immunoSEQ multiplex PCR. The table records 35,000 to 45,000 clones, approximately 90% of them present only once. The sample comprised peripheral blood. The receptors shown here come from a human donor in a cohort sampled during active COVID-19.

The V call is TRBV11-3, the J call TRBJ2-1; 10 positions match TRBD2. Germline V lookup: CDR1 SGHNT, CDR2 YENEEA. V shed 6 bases, J shed 7 bases, and the junction held 9 bases outside the gene matches. This CDR3 is 15 amino acids long. The CDR3 bases are TGTGCCAGCAGGAAGCCAGCGGGGGGGTTGAATGAGCAGTTCTTC. This codes for CASRKPAGGLNEQFF.

The chain employs TRBV4-2 and TRBJ2-3; tentative D call: TRBD2 (6 bases). V was clipped by 5 bases and J by 6 bases, with 18 bases between them. Per germline, CDR1 LGHNA and CDR2 YNFKEQ. The CDR3 consists of 15 residues. DNA of the CDR3: TGTGCCAGCAGCACCACTAGCCACGGGGCCGATACGCAGTATTTT. Its translation: CASSTTSHGADTQYF.

V usage is TRBV7-2 and J usage is TRBJ1-4, with a tentative D call TRBD1 (5 bases). Germline loops: CDR1 SGHTA, CDR2 FQGNSA. Trimming cost V 3 bases and J 1 base, with 9 bases left between them. This CDR3 has 15 amino acids. The CDR3 reads CASSFSGLTNEKLFF. CDR3 sequence (DNA): TGTGCCAGCAGCTTTTCAGGGCTAACTAATGAAAAACTGTTTTTT.

The sample holds a few counts of this clone. This chain joins TRBV11-2 and TRBJ1-1; D gene unclear. The CDR3 totals 13 residues. The germline V gene encodes CDR1 SGHAT and CDR2 FQNNGV. V lost 2 bases to trimming and J lost 1 base, with 5 bases between them. The CDR3 DNA is TGTGCCAGCAGCTTACGGGGGAACACTGAAGCTTTCTTT. Translated, it gives CASSLRGNTEAFF. Full variable domain (missing parts from reference TRBV11-2 and TRBJ1-1): EAGVAQSPRYKIIEKRQSVAFWCNPISGHATLYWYQQILGQGPKLLIQFQNNGVVDDSQLPKDRFSAERLKGVDSTLKIQPAKLEDSAVYLCASSLRGNTEAFFGQGTRLTVV.

CDR3 in amino acids: CASSLNPTGYSYEQYF. The DNA of the CDR3 is TGTGCCAGCAGTTTAAATCCGACAGGGTACTCCTACGAGCAGTACTTC. The rearrangement uses TRBV27 and TRBJ2-7; the match to TRBD1 covers 7 bases. CDR1 and CDR2 from the germline V gene are MNHEY and SMNVEV (reference sequence). V was clipped by 2 bases and J by 0 bases; unmatched bases: 7. The CDR3 runs to 16 residues.

This clone was seen a single time. The CDR3 loop reads CASSVLAGVQETQYF. The CDR3 DNA reads as TGTGCCAGCAGTGTTCTAGCGGGGGTACAAGAGACCCAGTACTTC. This chain connects TRBV2 to TRBJ2-5, with 10 bases matching TRBD2. The CDR3 extends over 15 amino acids. CDR1 SNHLY and CDR2 FYNNEI come from the germline V gene. The J segment lost 2 bases and the V segment lost 4 bases, leaving 4 bases of the junction unmatched.

This chain joins TRBV28 and TRBJ1-6; weak D call: TRBD1 (5 bases). CDR3 length: 15 residues. V gave up 6 bases and J gave up 7 bases, with 16 bases separating them. Germline V gene lookup returns CDR1 MDHEN and CDR2 SYDVKM. The CDR3 DNA reads TGTGCCAGCAGCCCCGCGGGGACTTCAAATTCACCCCTCCACTTT. As protein: CASSPAGTSNSPLHF.

The chain uses TRBV15 and TRBJ1-2; D ambiguous. V shed 8 bases and J shed 0 bases, with 10 bases lying between them. This CDR3 is 13 amino acids long. The germline gives CDR1 LNHNV, CDR2 YYDKDF (reference sequence). The CDR3 protein is CATRDTTNYGYTF. The CDR3 nucleotides are TGTGCCACCCGAGACACAACTAACTATGGCTACACCTTC.

The J gene is TRBJ2-7, the V gene TRBV7-3; 7 bases line up with TRBD2. The CDR3 contains 13 residues. CDR1 is SGHTA and CDR2 is FQGTGA in the germline V gene. The J segment lost 6 bases and the V segment lost 1 base, leaving 3 bases of the junction unmatched. In nucleotides, the CDR3 is TGTGCCAGCAGCTTAAATTCGGGGGGCGAGCAGTACTTC. Translation: CASSLNSGGEQYF. Combining the CDR3 with reference TRBV7-3 and TRBJ2-7 gives the whole variable domain GAGVSQTPSNKVTEKGKYVELRCDPISGHTALYWYRQSLGQGPEFLIYFQGTGAADDSGLPNDRFFAVRPEGSVSTLKIQRTERGDSAVYLCASSLNSGGEQYFGPGTRLTVT.

J is TRBJ1-1 and V is TRBV18; no firm D call. V was shortened by 4 bases and J by 1 base, with 16 bases between the two germline ends. CDR3 length: 16 residues. Germline V gives CDR1 KGHSH, CDR2 LQKENI. The CDR3 protein is CASSRDWSGSNTEAFF. The DNA of the CDR3 is TGTGCCAGCTCACGCGACTGGAGTGGCTCGAACACTGAAGCTTTCTTT.

J is TRBJ2-3 and V is TRBV15; 8 nucleotides agree with TRBD2. The CDR3 has 17 amino acids. The trim removed 4 bases at V and 0 bases at J, leaving 9 bases unmatched. CDR1 and CDR2 from the germline V gene are LNHNV and YYDKDF (reference sequence). The CDR3 loop is CATSTSGSGASTDTQYF. CDR3 bases: TGTGCCACCAGCACCTCGGGTAGCGGGGCGAGCACAGATACGCAGTATTTT.

This chain connects TRBV5-6 to TRBJ1-6; D gene unclear. The V gene's germline CDR1 is SGHDT and CDR2 YYEEEE. Trimming pared 4 bases from V and 0 bases from J, leaving 11 bases between. CDR3 size: 16 residues. Here the CDR3 DNA reads TGTGCCAGCAGCATTCTACAGAGCTCCTATAATTCACCCCTCCACTTT. Protein: CASSILQSSYNSPLHF.

The CDR3 sequence: CASSIRGYLMSKLFF. DNA for the CDR3: TGTGCCAGTAGTATTCGGGGGTATTTAATGTCAAAACTGTTTTTT. The V and J genes are TRBV19 and TRBJ1-4, with a tentative D call TRBD1 (5 bases). The CDR3 is 15 amino acids. Trimming removed 3 bases from V and 10 bases from J, with 18 bases in between. The germline V gene has CDR1 LNHDA and CDR2 SQIVND (reference sequence).

This clone occurred once. Here the CDR3 DNA reads TGTGCCACCAGTGATCTGCGGGACAGGGATAATTCACCCCTCCACTTT. It specifies CATSDLRDRDNSPLHF. J is TRBJ1-6 and V is TRBV24-1; 9 bases map to TRBD1. V trimming: 3 bases; J trimming: 5 bases; junction bases outside the gene matches: 4. Germline V gene lookup returns CDR1 KGHDR and CDR2 SFDVKD. The CDR3 totals 16 residues.

The rearrangement joins TRBV11-1 to TRBJ2-1; D perhaps matches TRBD2 (5 bases). In germline, CDR1 is SGHAT, CDR2 FQDESV (reference sequence). The CDR3 is made up of 15 amino acids. With 3 bases removed from V and 8 bases from J, the gap between germline ends came to 17 bases. Here the CDR3 reads CASSFARAKSDEQFF. As DNA, the CDR3 is TGTGCCAGCAGCTTCGCGCGGGCCAAAAGCGATGAGCAGTTCTTC. Variable domain in full (rest from reference TRBV11-1 and TRBJ2-1): EAEVAQSPRYKITEKSQAVAFWCDPISGHATLYWYRQILGQGPELLVQFQDESVVDDSQLPKDRFSAERLKGVDSTLKIQPAELGDSAMYLCASSFARAKSDEQFFGPGTRLTVL.

This rearrangement joins TRBV9 to TRBJ2-2; D is possibly TRBD1 (6 bases). V was cut by 1 base and J by 8 bases, with 15 bases left in between. Per the germline V gene, CDR1 is SGDLS and CDR2 is YYNGEE. CDR3 size: 15 residues. The CDR3 coding sequence is TGTGCCAGCAGCGTACTGGCAGGGGAAGCTGGGGAGCTGTTTTTT. Amino acid sequence: CASSVLAGEAGELFF.

V is TRBV2 and J is TRBJ1-5, with 7 bases fitting TRBD1. CDR1 is SNHLY and CDR2 is FYNNEI in the germline V gene. The CDR3 has 15 residues. The V gene end was trimmed by 2 bases and the J gene end by 8 bases; junction bases not matched to a gene: 9. CDR3 nucleotide sequence: TGTGCCAGCAGTGAAAGGAGACAGGGAAAGGAGCCCCAGCATTTT. This encodes CASSERRQGKEPQHF.

The V call is TRBV16, the J call TRBJ2-3; 9 bases align to TRBD1. This CDR3 is built from 13 residues. CDR1 is KGHSY and CDR2 is FQNENV in the germline V gene. V was clipped by 4 bases and J by 10 bases; unmatched bases: 6. CDR3 region: CASSPDRTGAQYF. In DNA, the CDR3 is TGTGCCAGCAGCCCAGACAGGACAGGGGCGCAGTATTTT.

This clone has a handful of counts. The chain uses TRBV30 and TRBJ2-5, with a possible D match to TRBD1 (5 bases). Germline V lookup: CDR1 GTSNPN, CDR2 SVGIG (reference sequence). This CDR3 is 11 amino acids long. The CDR3 region is CAAGPRATQYF. For the CDR3, the DNA is TGTGCAGCAGGGCCCCGGGCGACCCAGTACTTC.

The V call is TRBV4-1, the J call TRBJ2-5; 9 bases match TRBD1. V shed 3 bases and J 5 bases; nucleotides not matched to a gene: 13. The CDR3 spans 17 residues. Per germline, CDR1 MGHRA and CDR2 YSYEKL. The CDR3: CASSHPGQGKPSETQYF. CDR3 DNA: TGCGCCAGCAGCCACCCCGGACAGGGGAAGCCCTCGGAGACCCAGTACTTC.